This TCR beta chain stems from a study of human T cells and chemical hapten exposure. Across the whole study: For sensitization, 2% DPC was applied to a roughly 2 cm by roughly 2 cm patch of upper inner arm skin. Recorded diagnoses among the mostly female patients were alopecia areata, totalis or universalis. Study results and caveats: The count of PT1 expanded TCRs correlated positively with patch test score.

What the library attached to individual cDNA molecules were unique molecular identifiers. TCRdb re-called the RACE reads with MiXCR, one entry per CDR3 protein. The table includes 380,000 or so distinct CDR3 sequences, approximately 5.1% detected once. The CDR3 contains 18 residues. The junction had 7 bases not matched to a gene; V was cut back by 0 bases and J by 4 bases. Germline V CDR1 and CDR2: SGDLS, YYNGEE. Time point in this sample: patch test 1, 2 weeks after DPC sensitization. Stated treatment: therapeutic diphenylcyclopropenone sensitization with weekly scalp DPC. This clonotype came up many times. Antigen unknown.

The TCR comes from a woman between 45 and 65 years old with alopecia areata. Some clones in this sample may be carry-over from other donors' samples. Sequencing was performed on whole blood, taken in connection with sensitization to the hapten diphenylcyclopropenone (DPC). The rearrangement links TRBV9 to TRBJ2-1; 13 positions agree with TRBD2. CDR3 nucleotide sequence: TGTGCCAGCAGCGTAGAACGCACTAGCGGGGGGGCGTACAATGAGCAGTTCTTC. Translation: CASSVERTSGGAYNEQFF.